The clone carrying this T cell receptor beta chain was seen only a few times. Antigen unknown. These data come from a study of T cells in Graves' hyperthyroidism and ophthalmopathy. Notes on the study in general: Ophthalmopathy stood apart from stable hyperthyroidism in a 13 V-J model. Among thyroid clonotypes expanded above 0.001, most also appeared in blood.

This CDR3 is built from 14 residues. CDR1 is MGHRA and CDR2 is YSYEKL in the germline V gene. Trimming stripped 11 bases from V and 4 bases from J, with 18 bases between. What was amplified from RNA transcripts were TCR beta CDR3 regions. The TCR CDR3 first-round RT-PCR relied on the HTBI primer set. TCRdb processed the multiplex PCR reads anew with MiXCR; each CDR3 protein has one entry. The sample has about 400,000 distinct CDR3 sequences, approximately 15% seen once; the top ten hold 13% to 15%. This clonotype was obtained from a woman aged 18-29 years with Graves' hyperthyroidism. The J gene is TRBJ2-1, the V gene TRBV4-1, with D perhaps matching TRBD2 (6 bases). Sequenced sample: blood. The CDR3 is CAPGVSGLYNEQFF. The CDR3 nucleotides read TGCGCCCCTGGGGTGAGCGGGCTATACAATGAGCAGTTCTTC.